Shown below are 25 T cell receptor beta chains from a single sample sequenced in a study of cytomegalovirus exposure and HLA in healthy donors (dated by TCRdb to 2016 to 2017). The library came from the immunoSEQ multiplex PCR assay. For the multiplex PCR, a mixture combining 60 forward primers for TCR Vbeta segments and 13 reverse primers for TCR Jbeta segments was used. Held by TCRdb, this immuneACCESS table contains in-frame sequences only and omits some clones. Under half of the omission traces to an unresolved V gene where checked; the cause of the rest is unknown. The sample data list 80,000 to 95,000 clones, and 63% of these were observed just once. The leading ten clones occupy around 6.5% of the sample. Sequenced input: PBMCs. All receptors come from a woman in her thirties in good health and CMV-seronegative.

V is TRBV4-1 and J is TRBJ1-5, with a possible D match to TRBD1 (6 bases). V lost 5 bases and J lost 9, with 14 bases in between. Germline CDR1 reads MGHRA; CDR2 reads YSYEKL. This CDR3 is 13 amino acids long. CDR3 nucleotide sequence: TGCGCCAGCAGCGCGACAGGATTGGGGCCCCAGCATTTT. It encodes CASSATGLGPQHF.

This clone was found a few times. The chain has TRBV28 and TRBJ1-5, with 7 bases identical to TRBD1. Trimming cost V 6 bases and J 1 base; bases outside gene matches: 3. The germline V gene encodes CDR1 MDHEN and CDR2 SYDVKM. This CDR3 has 14 amino acids. In DNA, the CDR3 is TGTGCCAGCAGCCAGACAGGGAGCAATCAGCCCCAGCATTTT. Translating gives CASSQTGSNQPQHF.

The chain links TRBV7-3 to TRBJ2-5, with 8 bases that match TRBD2. J was trimmed by 7 bases and V by 3 bases; bases with no gene match: 13. CDR1 and CDR2 (germline): SGHTA, FQGTGA. The CDR3 is 16 residues long. CDR3 nucleotides: TGTGCCAGCAGCTTCTGGAGTAGCGGGAATTTAGGGACCCAGTACTTC. Encoded protein: CASSFWSSGNLGTQYF. The full variable domain, its missing parts supplied by reference TRBV7-3 and TRBJ2-5, is GAGVSQTPSNKVTEKGKYVELRCDPISGHTALYWYRQSLGQGPEFLIYFQGTGAADDSGLPNDRFFAVRPEGSVSTLKIQRTERGDSAVYLCASSFWSSGNLGTQYFGPGTRLLVL.

The chain is built from TRBV5-1 and TRBJ2-5; 7 bases map to TRBD2. Germline lookup yields CDR1 SGHRS and CDR2 YFSETQ. The CDR3 totals 15 residues. V was pared by 0 bases and J by 5 bases, with 7 bases of the junction left unmatched. CDR3 sequence (DNA): TGCGCCAGCAGCTTGGGCCGCGGGGAGGGGGAGACCCAGTACTTC. Translating gives CASSLGRGEGETQYF.

This clone was recorded a few times. The chain employs TRBV29-1 and TRBJ2-3; 7 bases line up with TRBD1. CDR3 length: 15 residues. Unmatched junction bases numbered 8, after V lost 1 base and J lost 4 bases. Germline V gene data show CDR1 as SQVTM and CDR2 as ANQGSEA. CDR3 region: CSVEGYRGHSDTQYF. CDR3 in DNA: TGCAGCGTTGAAGGATACAGGGGCCATTCAGATACGCAGTATTTT.

This chain joins TRBV9 and TRBJ1-1; TRBD1 is a possible D gene (5 bases). CDR1 and CDR2 from the germline V gene are SGDLS and YYNGEE. The ends were cut back, 0 bases at V and 6 bases at J, with 12 bases in the middle. The CDR3 loop spans 14 amino acids. This CDR3 reads CASSVGRGDAEAFF. The CDR3 region has the DNA TGTGCCAGCAGCGTAGGCCGGGGGGACGCTGAAGCTTTCTTT.

This clone is a singleton in its sample. J is TRBJ2-7 and V is TRBV27; D is uncertain. V lost 6 bases, J lost 4 bases, and 13 bases lay in between. The germline V gene has CDR1 MNHEY and CDR2 SMNVEV (reference sequence). The CDR3 consists of 13 residues. This CDR3 reads CASRASARYEQYF. For the CDR3, the DNA is TGTGCCAGCAGGGCTTCAGCGCGGTACGAGCAGTACTTC.

The rearrangement links TRBV5-4 to TRBJ2-7; 7 bases match TRBD2. V shed 4 bases, J shed 5 bases, and the junction held 9 bases outside the gene matches. Germline assignment: CDR1 SGHNT and CDR2 YYREEE (reference sequence). This CDR3 contains 14 residues. The CDR3 DNA follows: TGTGCCAGCAGCAGAGGACTAGTTTCTGACGAGCAGTACTTC. Translated: CASSRGLVSDEQYF. The full variable domain, its missing parts supplied by reference TRBV5-4 and TRBJ2-7, is ETGVTQSPTHLIKTRGQQVTLRCSSQSGHNTVSWYQQALGQGPQFIFQYYREEENGRGNFPPRFSGLQFPNYSSELNVNALELDDSALYLCASSRGLVSDEQYFGPGTRLTVT.

The chain recombines TRBV27 with TRBJ2-7, with D possibly matching TRBD1 (6 bases). The CDR3 totals 14 residues. CDR1 is MNHEY and CDR2 is SMNVEV in the germline V gene (reference sequence). Trimming removed 3 bases from V and 6 bases from J, with 15 bases in between. CDR3 sequence: CASSFARGTSEQYF. The CDR3 DNA reads as TGTGCCAGCAGTTTCGCCAGGGGCACATCCGAGCAGTACTTC.

This clone was seen more than once but under ten times. The chain combines TRBV5-6 with TRBJ2-7; 10 bases are shared with TRBD1. This CDR3 has 19 residues. CDR1 and CDR2 (germline): SGHDT, YYEEEE. V shed 2 bases, J shed 0 bases, and the junction held 14 bases outside the gene matches. DNA of the CDR3: TGTGCCAGCAGCTTCGGAGGGGACTCGGGACAGGGGCTCTCCTACGAGCAGTACTTC. Protein product: CASSFGGDSGQGLSYEQYF.

The V call is TRBV28, the J call TRBJ1-2, with 10 bases aligning to TRBD1. CDR3 length: 15 residues. Germline CDR1 and CDR2: MDHEN and SYDVKM. After removal of 2 bases from V and 7 bases from J, the junction contained 7 bases not matched to a gene. DNA for the CDR3: TGTGCCAGCAGTTTAGCGGGACAGGGGTCGCTTGGCTACACCTTC. It encodes CASSLAGQGSLGYTF.

V usage is TRBV5-1 and J usage is TRBJ1-1, with D tentatively TRBD1 (5 bases). There are 13 residues in the CDR3. V gave up 5 bases and J gave up 4 bases, with 12 bases separating them. Germline V gene data show CDR1 as SGHRS and CDR2 as YFSETQ. CDR3 nucleotides: TGCGCCAGCAGATTAGGGGATCGCACTGAAGCTTTCTTT. This encodes CASRLGDRTEAFF.

The CDR3, as DNA: TGTGCCAGCAGTTTCCGCCCTACTCAAACCTACGAGCAGTACTTC. This translates into CASSFRPTQTYEQYF. The chain joins TRBV27 to TRBJ2-7; D gene unclear. The CDR3 sequence is 15 residues long. V lost 3 bases to trimming and J lost 2 bases, with 14 bases between them. CDR1 is MNHEY, CDR2 SMNVEV, per germline (reference sequence).

V usage is TRBV5-6 and J usage is TRBJ1-1; unclear D gene. From germline, CDR1 is SGHDT and CDR2 YYEEEE. This CDR3 comprises 12 residues. Trimming cost V 0 bases and J 7 bases, with 7 bases left between them. CDR3 DNA sequence: TGTGCCAGCAGCTTGGGGGCGGGTGAAGCTTTCTTT. It translates to CASSLGAGEAFF.

The chain links TRBV6-6 to TRBJ1-5, with 8 bases lining up with TRBD1. The germline gives CDR1 MNHNY, CDR2 SVGAGI (reference sequence). The CDR3 runs 16 residues. V gave up 0 bases and J gave up 7 bases; unmatched junction bases: 8. CDR3 coding DNA: TGTGCCAGCAGTTACTCAGGACAGGGATTGGGCCAGCCCCAGCATTTT. Amino acids: CASSYSGQGLGQPQHF.

The chain is built from TRBV5-1 and TRBJ2-1, with TRBD1 matching over 8 bases. V shed 4 bases, J shed 4 bases, and the junction held 7 bases outside the gene matches. This CDR3 has 15 residues. Looked up from germline, CDR1 is SGHRS and CDR2 is YFSETQ. CDR3 sequence reads: CASSPSTGVYNEQFF. In nucleotides, the CDR3 is TGCGCCAGCAGCCCATCGACAGGGGTGTACAATGAGCAGTTCTTC.

The chain joins TRBV30 to TRBJ1-5, with 11 bases identical to TRBD1. This CDR3 has 14 amino acids. Trimming removed 3 bases from V and 4 bases from J; junction bases left unmatched: 2. Germline V CDR1 and CDR2: GTSNPN, SVGIG (reference sequence). CDR3 amino acids: CAWSGTGGNQPQHF. The CDR3 DNA reads as TGTGCCTGGAGCGGGACAGGGGGGAATCAGCCCCAGCATTTT.

This rearrangement joins TRBV11-3 to TRBJ2-3; TRBD2 matches 8 bases. CDR3 length equals 16 residues. The V and J ends lost 3 bases and 6 bases, in that order; junction bases with no gene match: 11. The germline V gene encodes CDR1 SGHNT and CDR2 YENEEA. CDR3 loop: CASSLGQREKIDTQYF. The CDR3, as DNA: TGTGCCAGCAGCTTGGGCCAGCGGGAGAAGATCGATACGCAGTATTTT.

This rearrangement joins TRBV19 to TRBJ2-3; 12 nucleotides match TRBD2. The CDR3 is made up of 18 amino acids. CDR1 is LNHDA and CDR2 is SQIVND in the germline V gene (reference sequence). Trimming at V came to 6 bases and at J to 5 bases, leaving 15 bases not matched to a gene. CDR3 DNA sequence: TGTGCCAGTAGCCCGGGCACGACTAGCGGGAGCCGAGGAGATACGCAGTATTTT. This encodes CASSPGTTSGSRGDTQYF.

This clone was observed a few times. V is TRBV10-3 and J is TRBJ1-1; 7 nucleotides match TRBD1. V lost 6 bases, J lost 1 base, and 2 bases stayed unmatched. In germline, CDR1 is ENHRY, CDR2 SYGVKD. The CDR3 contains 13 residues. CDR3 protein: CAIRGQANTEAFF. CDR3 nucleotides: TGTGCCATCAGAGGACAGGCGAACACTGAAGCTTTCTTT.

The V and J genes are TRBV5-1 and TRBJ2-2; a possible D gene is TRBD1 (5 bases). Trimming left V 0 bases short and J 5 bases short, with 11 bases between. The CDR3 is made up of 15 amino acids. Germline-derived CDR1 and CDR2 are SGHRS and YFSETQ. DNA for the CDR3: TGCGCCAGCAGCTTGGTTGGGGCGTCTACCGGGGAGCTGTTTTTT. Amino acid sequence: CASSLVGASTGELFF.

This clone was seen a handful of times. The chain recombines TRBV19 with TRBJ1-2; 10 nucleotides match TRBD1. CDR3 length: 15 residues. The V segment lost 11 bases and the J segment 5 bases; nucleotides outside the gene matches: 14. Germline V gene data show CDR1 as LNHDA and CDR2 as SQIVND (reference sequence). CDR3: CAASGTGAQNYGYTF. The DNA of the CDR3 is TGTGCCGCATCCGGGACAGGGGCTCAGAATTATGGCTACACCTTC.

This sequence joins TRBV27 and TRBJ2-3; no reliable D call. Germline V gene lookup returns CDR1 MNHEY and CDR2 SMNVEV (reference sequence). The CDR3 loop spans 13 amino acids. V dropped 2 bases and J dropped 3 bases, with 6 bases sitting between them. CDR3 loop: CASSLAATDTQYF. The CDR3 nucleotides read TGTGCCAGCAGTTTAGCGGCGACAGATACGCAGTATTTT.

The genes are TRBV2 and TRBJ2-3; 8 bases are a match to TRBD1. Germline V gene sequence: CDR1 SNHLY, CDR2 FYNNEI. This CDR3 is built from 15 residues. The V gene end was trimmed by 6 bases and the J gene end by 3 bases; junction bases not matched to a gene: 8. CDR3 sequence reads: CASRVDRVRTDTQYF. Here the CDR3 DNA reads TGTGCCAGCAGGGTGGACAGGGTGAGAACAGATACGCAGTATTTT.

This chain uses TRBV7-9 with TRBJ1-2; 10 nucleotides agree with TRBD1. This CDR3 has 16 amino acids. V was clipped by 8 bases and J by 0 bases; unmatched bases: 9. Germline loops: CDR1 SEHNR, CDR2 FQNEAQ (reference sequence). The CDR3: CASAGDRGLANYGYTF. The CDR3 DNA follows: TGTGCCAGCGCGGGGGACAGGGGCTTAGCTAACTATGGCTACACCTTC. The full variable domain, with the rest looked up from reference TRBV7-9 and TRBJ1-2, is DTGVSQNPRHKITKRGQNVTFRCDPISEHNRLYWYRQTLGQGPEFLTYFQNEAQLEKSRLLSDRFSAERPKGSFSTLEIQRTEQGDSAMYLCASAGDRGLANYGYTFGSGTRLTVV.